This T cell receptor (beta chain) was sequenced for a study of CD8 T cells in ankylosing spondylitis (dated by TCRdb to 2017 to 2019). Background on the whole study: The study set out to find disease-linked TCR variants by profiling T cell receptor beta repertoires in ankylosing spondylitis patients and healthy donors. The full study cohort comprised approximately 23 ankylosing spondylitis patients and some 110 healthy donors. Peripheral blood was sampled, and synovial fluid was also collected from ankylosing spondylitis patients.

CDR1 and CDR2 are read off the germline V gene (reference sequence) as LGHDT and YNNKEL. Taken from cysteine to phenylalanine, the CDR3 has 13 residues. Of all the DNA, just the CDR3 is kept, 39 bases in frame from base 1. Trimming takes 4 bases from V and 9 bases from J, and the germline ends sit 15 bases apart. The sequencing machine was an Illumina HiSeq 2500. Quantitative 5'-RACE with molecular barcodes was the method used to prepare the TCR beta libraries. The study's processing was this. A new computational method, built on a probabilistic model of VDJ rearrangement, was used to identify disease-linked TCR variants. TCRdb reworked the public reads: Q25 trimming with fastp, MiXCR clone assembly, productive beta chains retained. Duplicate CDR3 protein sequences are folded into a single record with the most common DNA and genes. The V and J calls shown here were made by TCRdb, not taken from the authors' results. In all, the sample holds about 390,000 distinct CDR3 sequences, and 20% to 25% of those were seen once. The ten biggest clones cover about a sixth of the sample.

The research as a whole found: Significant enrichment of the disease-linked clones was reported in matched synovial fluid samples from ankylosing spondylitis patients. The disease-linked clones showed a CD8+ phenotype and occurred at relatively low frequencies in peripheral blood. Some motif variants had previously been reported in the synovial fluid and blood of reactive arthritis patients, which suggests shared mechanisms of disease initiation. Blood from ankylosing spondylitis patients appeared to be characterized by a TCR beta motif made up of about 8 highly homologous amino acid variants.

On this clonotype: No cognate antigen has been identified for it. Nothing much larger sits one base from this clone, and base qualities are not available.

Sample: blood, either unsorted or a sorted T cell fraction (not recorded which). The rearranged segments are TRBV3-1 and TRBJ1-1; the D gene is possibly TRBD1, with 5 bases matching. The source of this sequence is a male donor with ankylosing spondylitis. The CDR3: CASSRQRDEKAFF. DNA sequence: TGTGCCAGCAGCCGCCAACGGGACGAAAAAGCTTTCTTT.